This T cell receptor beta chain was sequenced in a study of low-dose radiotherapy and immunotherapy resistance in tumors (dated by TCRdb to between 2021 and 2024). Turning to the overall study: Cohort 1 received 0.5 Gy per fraction every 2 weeks, with a prescribed total PTV dose of 6.5 Gy. For Cohort 2, the dose was 1 Gy per fraction given every two weeks, adding up to 13 Gy in total across 26 weeks. Patients were given nivolumab as a 240 mg flat dose every two weeks and ipilimumab at 1 mg/kg every six weeks, with both drugs delivered intravenously. Cyclophosphamide 200 mg/m2 was administered intravenously every two weeks, one day before each radiation and immunotherapy administration. Starting on cycle 1 day 1, patients took 300 mg of aspirin by mouth once a day for four cycles. The trial did not randomize participants into treatment groups. Eight patients were included in the translational analysis, namely three from the first dose cohort plus the first five from the second dose cohort.

Relative to germline, V is 9 bases shorter and J is 3 bases shorter, with 24 bases between their ends. CDR1 and CDR2, looked up from the germline V gene, are MNHEY and SVGEGT. The CDR3 measures 17 amino acids from cysteine to phenylalanine. Of the read, only the CDR3 DNA is kept; its 51 bases are in frame from base 1. First-strand cDNA was synthesized with Superscript III and a set of TRAV- and TRBV-specific primers, covering both TCRalpha and TCRbeta chains. TCRs were amplified with Phusion for approximately 20 PCR cycles using a constant-region primer together with the adapter attached to the V primers. The isolated mRNA was amplified using the MessageAmp II aRNA Amplification Kit, with in vitro transcription performed for 15 to 20 hours at 37 degrees C. The Dynabeads mRNA DIRECT Purification Kit was used to isolate mRNA for TCR sequencing. Indexed Illumina adapters were added in a second Phusion PCR of roughly 23 cycles, and the PCR products were purified with AMPure XP beads. Turning to the authors' computational methods: Using custom Perl scripts, TCR sequences that encoded the same protein were pooled, out-of-frame sequences were dropped, and the abundance of each clonotype was calculated. Any TCR sequence backed by just one read was left out of the analysis. Among the metrics used to describe the repertoires were Shannon entropy, Gini index, clonality, richness, and the frequency of TCRs shared between repertoires. Using fastp at Q25 and MiXCR, TCRdb reprocessed the public reads and kept productive beta chains. Each entry is one CDR3 protein sequence, shown with its most common DNA and genes. These V and J calls rely on TCRdb rather than the paper's analysis. For this sample there are 6,000 to 6,500 distinct CDR3 sequences; 82% appear just once. The leading ten clones occupy around 5.7% of the sample.

The table lists this clonotype with a count of one. This receptor's antigen is unknown. Nothing much larger sits one base from this clone, and base qualities are not available. One read yields weak evidence. Donors were enrolled in RACIN, a single-arm phase I dose-escalation trial in which nivolumab, ipilimumab, aspirin, low-dose cyclophosphamide and low-dose radiotherapy were combined. To be eligible, a patient needed to have an advanced solid tumor that was TIL-negative. Here the chain combines TRBV6-2 or TRBV6-3 and TRBJ1-5, with the identity of the D gene unclear. The TCR sequence derives from a human donor with advanced metastatic prostate, ovarian, gallbladder or colorectal cancer (not recorded which). This table probably holds off-target reads from a library built for another chain. CDR3 reads: CASNLKGPLRPNQPQHF. The nucleotide sequence is TGTGCCAGTAATTTGAAGGGCCCTCTCCGGCCCAATCAGCCCCAGCATTTT.